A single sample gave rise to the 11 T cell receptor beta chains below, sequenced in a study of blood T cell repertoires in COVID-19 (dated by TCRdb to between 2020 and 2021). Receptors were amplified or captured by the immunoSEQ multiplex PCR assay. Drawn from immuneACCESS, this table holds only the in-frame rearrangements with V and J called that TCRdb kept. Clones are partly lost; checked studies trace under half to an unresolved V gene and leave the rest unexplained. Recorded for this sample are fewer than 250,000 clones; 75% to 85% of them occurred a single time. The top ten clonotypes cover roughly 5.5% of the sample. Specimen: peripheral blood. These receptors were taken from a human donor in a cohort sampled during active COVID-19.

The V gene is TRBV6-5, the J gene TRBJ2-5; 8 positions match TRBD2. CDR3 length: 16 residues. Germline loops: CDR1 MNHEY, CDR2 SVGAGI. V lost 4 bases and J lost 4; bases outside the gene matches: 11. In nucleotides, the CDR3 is TGTGCCAGCAGTTCGCCGAGACTAGCGTCGCGAGAGACCCAGTACTTC. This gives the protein CASSSPRLASRETQYF.

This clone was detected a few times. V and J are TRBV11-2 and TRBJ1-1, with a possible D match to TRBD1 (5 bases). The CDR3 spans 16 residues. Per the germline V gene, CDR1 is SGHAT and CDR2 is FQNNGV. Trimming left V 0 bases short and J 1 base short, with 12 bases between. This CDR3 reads CASSLEAGDGNTEAFF. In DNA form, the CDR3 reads TGTGCCAGCAGCTTAGAAGCGGGGGACGGGAACACTGAAGCTTTCTTT.

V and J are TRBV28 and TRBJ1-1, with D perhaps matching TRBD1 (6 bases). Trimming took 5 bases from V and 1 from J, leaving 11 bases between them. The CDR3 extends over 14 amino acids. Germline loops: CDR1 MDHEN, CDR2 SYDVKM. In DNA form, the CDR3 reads TGTGCCAGCAGTGAAGGGGGAAGGAACACTGAAGCTTTCTTT. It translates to CASSEGGRNTEAFF.

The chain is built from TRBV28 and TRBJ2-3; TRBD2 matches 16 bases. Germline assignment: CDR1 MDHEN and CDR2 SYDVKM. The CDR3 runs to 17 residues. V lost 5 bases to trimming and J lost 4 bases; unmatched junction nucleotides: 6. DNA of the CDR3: TGTGCCAGCAGTACCGAAGGGACTAGCGGGAGGGCAGATACGCAGTATTTT. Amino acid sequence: CASSTEGTSGRADTQYF. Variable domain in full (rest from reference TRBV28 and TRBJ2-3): DVKVTQSSRYLVKRTGEKVFLECVQDMDHENMFWYRQDPGLGLRLIYFSYDVKMKEKGDIPEGYSVSREKKERFSLILESASTNQTSMYLCASSTEGTSGRADTQYFGPGTRLTVL.

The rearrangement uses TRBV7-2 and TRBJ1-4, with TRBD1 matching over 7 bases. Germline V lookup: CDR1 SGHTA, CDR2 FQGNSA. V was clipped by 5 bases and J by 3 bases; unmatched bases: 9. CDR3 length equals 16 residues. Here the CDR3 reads CASSPKRGLANEKLFF. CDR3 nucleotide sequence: TGTGCCAGCAGCCCAAAAAGGGGGCTGGCTAATGAAAAACTGTTTTTT.

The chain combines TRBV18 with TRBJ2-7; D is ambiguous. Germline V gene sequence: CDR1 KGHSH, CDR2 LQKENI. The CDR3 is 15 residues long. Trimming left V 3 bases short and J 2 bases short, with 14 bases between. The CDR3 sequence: CASSPLLAETYEQYF. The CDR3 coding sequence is TGTGCCAGCTCACCTCTCTTGGCGGAGACCTACGAGCAGTACTTC.

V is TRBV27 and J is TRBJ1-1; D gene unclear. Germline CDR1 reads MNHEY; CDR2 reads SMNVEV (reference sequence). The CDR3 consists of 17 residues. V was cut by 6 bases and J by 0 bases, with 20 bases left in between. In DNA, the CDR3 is TGTGCCAGCAGATCCACCAGCGCGGGCTTAATGAACACTGAAGCTTTCTTT. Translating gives CASRSTSAGLMNTEAFF.

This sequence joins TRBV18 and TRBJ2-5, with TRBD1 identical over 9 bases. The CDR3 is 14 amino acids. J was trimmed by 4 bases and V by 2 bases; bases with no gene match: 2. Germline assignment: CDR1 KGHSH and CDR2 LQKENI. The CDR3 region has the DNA TGTGCCAGCTCACCAAGGGGACAGGGAGAGACCCAGTACTTC. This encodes CASSPRGQGETQYF.

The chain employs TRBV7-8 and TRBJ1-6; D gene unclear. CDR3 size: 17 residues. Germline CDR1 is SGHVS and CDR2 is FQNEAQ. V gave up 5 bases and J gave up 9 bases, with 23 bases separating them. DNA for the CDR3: TGTGCCAGCAGCCGGCTGGAGGGAAAAGTATTGGGTTCACCCCTCCACTTT. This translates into CASSRLEGKVLGSPLHF.

For the CDR3, the DNA is TGTGCCAGCAGCTCCACAGGGGTTTACGAGCAGTACTTC. Its protein is CASSSTGVYEQYF. The chain carries TRBV5-6 and TRBJ2-7; 7 nucleotides agree with TRBD1. V lost 3 bases to trimming and J lost 4 bases; unmatched junction nucleotides: 4. The germline gives CDR1 SGHDT, CDR2 YYEEEE. The CDR3 extends over 13 amino acids.

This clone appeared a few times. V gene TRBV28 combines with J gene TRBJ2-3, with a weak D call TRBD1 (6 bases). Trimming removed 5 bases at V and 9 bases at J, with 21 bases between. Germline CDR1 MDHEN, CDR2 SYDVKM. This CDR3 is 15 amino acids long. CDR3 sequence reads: CASSQFSGTMPTQYF. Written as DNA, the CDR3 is TGTGCCAGCAGTCAATTTTCCGGGACAATGCCCACGCAGTATTTT. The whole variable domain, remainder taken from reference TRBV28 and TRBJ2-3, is DVKVTQSSRYLVKRTGEKVFLECVQDMDHENMFWYRQDPGLGLRLIYFSYDVKMKEKGDIPEGYSVSREKKERFSLILESASTNQTSMYLCASSQFSGTMPTQYFGPGTRLTVL.